This T cell receptor (beta chain) stems from a study of T cell responses to AZD1222 COVID-19 vaccine (dated by TCRdb to the early 2020s). Some background on the complete study: AZD1222 recipients given second doses at about 4 weeks or at about 12 weeks were pooled, since spike-specific TCR depth and breadth were not found to differ between the two schedules. A total of 230 or so trial participants underwent TCR sequencing, of whom some 210 received two doses of AZD1222 and 26 received two doses of the MenACWY control vaccine. Trial participants were enrolled into age subgroups of 18-55, 56-69 and 70-plus years, which contained about 150, 28 and 57 TCR-sequenced participants, respectively. Here is what the overall study found, with its caveats: Conclusions about previously exposed vaccinees were limited because only six AZD1222 recipients were SARS-CoV-2 seropositive at baseline. Reportedly, almost half of the unique spike-specific TCRs recognized epitopes lying outside the regions that are mutated in the B.1.351 and B.1.1.7 variants. After two AZD1222 doses, spike-specific TCR breadth and depth were significantly higher than at day 0 and than in MenACWY recipients. Because no day 14 peak-response samples were available, repertoires were characterized only after the peak T cell response. Participants were mostly white British and included more females than males, and it was suggested by the authors that clonal diversity may have been underestimated. The whole spike protein was spanned by vaccine-associated CD4 TCRs, and dominant responses were seen in regions 160-218 and 743-854. In the small 56-69-year group, the increase in depth fell short of significance, most likely because of low power.

Inclusive of the bounding cysteine and phenylalanine, the CDR3 is 12 residues long. Only CDR3 DNA is held: 36 bases, read in frame from base 1. CDR1 and CDR2, per the germline V gene, are SGHAT and FQNNGV. V is pared back by 0 bases and J by 10 bases, with 6 bases lying between the germline termini. Points on this clone: Its antigen remains unidentified. There are no base qualities to consult, and no much larger clone falls within one base.

The CDR3 regions of human TCRbeta chains were analyzed by immunosequencing. In the authors' own workflow: TCRs in the repertoires were compared against a reference library of SARS-CoV-2-specific TCRs that had been generated with the MIRA antigen-specificity platform. Breadth was defined as the fraction of unique TCRs that were SARS-CoV-2-associated, and depth was defined as the fraction of total T cells that were SARS-CoV-2-associated. Using the MIRA data, every spike-specific TCR was mapped to the spike region that the TCR reacted to and assigned to either a CD4 or a CD8 class. Log10-transformed breadth and depth values were compared by one-way ANOVA with Sidak's multiple comparisons tests. Here the immuneACCESS table is served through TCRdb, limited to in-frame sequences with V and J called. Missing clones are a known gap in these copies; in checked studies unresolved V genes cover under half, and the rest lacks a known reason. V and J calls and clone size follow that table, whereas D and trimming were derived from the DNA. The table for this sample lists roughly 150,000 clones; around 88% of them were counted only once. The ten most abundant clones make up about 3% of the sample.

Read against the paper, the sample's time point label means: baseline before first vaccination. Vaccinee samples came from UK trials COV001 and COV002, including a single-blind randomized controlled phase 2/3 trial of AZD1222 (ChAdOx1 nCoV-19) in healthy adults. For TCRbeta chain sequencing, PBMC samples were collected from trial participants at day 0 and at day 28 after the second dose. Material: peripheral blood, obtained on day 0 of AZD1222 vaccination. The V and J segments used are TRBV11-2 and TRBJ1-4; a weak D assignment points to TRBD1 (5 bases agree). The TCR sequence derives from an adult in good health. The DNA reads as follows: TGTGCCAGCAGCTTAGATCAGGGAAAACTGTTTTTT. Translated, it gives CASSLDQGKLFF.